This T cell receptor (beta chain) appears in the sequencing data of a study of CD8+ T cells in alopecia areata. This CDR3 spans 13 amino acids. In germline, CDR1 is MDHEN, CDR2 SYDVKM. Trimming at V came to 8 bases and at J to 4 bases, leaving 7 bases not matched to a gene. Study-level findings and limits: Scalp clonality and expanded CD8+ clones among the top 100 fell significantly with tofacitinib. TCR sharing across patients was less clear than in mice, possibly HLA-related.

Described treatment: oral pan-JAK inhibitor, 5-10 mg twice daily. On this clone: What it binds is unknown.

RNA extraction and reverse transcription yielded cDNA as sequencing template. Assay: immunoSEQ multiplex PCR; the TCRdb copy retains only in-frame clones and omits some. The data hold about 290,000 clones, with roughly 60% observed a single time. This material consisted of CD4+ T cells sorted from blood, taken at week 24, from a patient treated with tofacitinib. This chain joins TRBV28 and TRBJ1-2, with 7 bases matching TRBD1. This sequence originates from a human donor with alopecia areata. In nucleotides, the CDR3 is TGTGCCAGCGGGATGGCAGGGGGCTATGGCTACACCTTC. It encodes CASGMAGGYGYTF.